Below, 8 T cell receptor beta chains from the same sample are listed, as sequenced in a study of a mutant IDH1 vaccine in newly diagnosed glioma. The method was immunoSEQ multiplex PCR; TCRdb's version includes in-frame clones alone and lacks a portion of them. The profile covers tens of thousands of clones, with over 80% appearing a single time and around 1.5% taken by the ten largest. No antigen is known for these receptors. As to time point: week 23, last vaccination. Alongside topical imiquimod, each dose of vaccine comprised 300 ug of mutant IDH1 20-mer peptide. This material consisted of PBMCs, taken from a glioma patient whose treatment included an IDH1 peptide vaccine. The receptors were gathered from a man aged 35 to 55 with glioma.

This clone was observed a single time. The rearrangement uses TRBV15 and TRBJ2-1, with 9 bases lining up with TRBD2. The CDR3 is 13 amino acids. Germline CDR1 reads LNHNV; CDR2 reads YYDKDF (reference sequence). With 6 bases clipped from V and 9 bases from J, the junction kept 6 bases outside the gene matches. CDR3 sequence reads: CATREREVAEQFF. The DNA of the CDR3 is TGTGCCACCAGGGAGCGGGAGGTGGCTGAGCAGTTCTTC.

The V call is TRBV6-6, the J call TRBJ2-5, with D possibly matching TRBD1 (6 bases). The CDR3 loop spans 12 amino acids. Trimming stripped 6 bases from V and 1 base from J, with 6 bases between. CDR1 is MNHNY and CDR2 is SVGAGI in the germline V gene (reference sequence). In DNA form, the CDR3 reads TGTGCCAGCAGGGACAGCCAAGAGACCCAGTACTTC. This translates into CASRDSQETQYF.

With regard to this clone: This specimen includes other DNA sequences encoding the same CDR3. J is TRBJ2-5 and V is TRBV25-1, with TRBD2 as a possible D gene (5 bases). The V gene lost 3 bases and the J gene lost 2 bases, with 10 bases spanning the gap. Germline lookup yields CDR1 MGHDK and CDR2 SYGVNS. The length of the CDR3 is 14 residues. The CDR3 sequence: CASSDRGHQETQYF. In DNA form, the CDR3 reads TGTGCCAGCAGTGATCGAGGGCATCAAGAGACCCAGTACTTC.

This clone came up a few times. This sequence joins TRBV19 and TRBJ1-4, with D unclear. Trimming took 4 bases from V and 4 from J, leaving 13 bases between them. Looked up from germline, CDR1 is LNHDA and CDR2 is SQIVND (reference sequence). There are 15 residues in the CDR3. The CDR3 DNA sequence: TGTGCCAGTAGTAAGACGCGGTGGCTTAATGAAAAACTGTTTTTT. As protein: CASSKTRWLNEKLFF.

The gene calls are TRBV6-5 and TRBJ1-2, with 8 bases fitting TRBD1. The CDR3 loop spans 14 amino acids. V trimming: 7 bases; J trimming: 8 bases; junction bases outside the gene matches: 12. CDR1 is MNHEY, CDR2 SVGAGI, per germline. This CDR3 is CASTSLGQVGGYTF. The CDR3 DNA is TGTGCCAGCACCTCCCTGGGACAGGTGGGGGGCTACACCTTC.

This clone was seen only a few times. The rearrangement uses TRBV2 and TRBJ2-7; D not certain. CDR1 is SNHLY and CDR2 is FYNNEI in the germline V gene. The CDR3 covers 13 residues. Trimming removed 5 bases at V and 6 bases at J, with 14 bases between. DNA of the CDR3: TGTGCCAGCAGTCGCAGCTTGTTGCGCGAGCAGTACTTC. Translating it yields CASSRSLLREQYF.

V and J are TRBV6-6 and TRBJ2-7, with a weak D call TRBD2 (6 bases). The germline gives CDR1 MNHNY, CDR2 SVGAGI (reference sequence). Trimming pared 10 bases from V and 3 bases from J, leaving 19 bases between. The CDR3 totals 14 residues. The CDR3 DNA is TGTGCCAATTGTACCGGGAGATTCGTCTACGAGCAGTACTTC. Translated, it gives CANCTGRFVYEQYF.

There are a few counts of this clone. The chain combines TRBV6-1 with TRBJ2-2, with a possible D match to TRBD2 (5 bases). CDR1 is MNHNS, CDR2 SASEGT, per germline. Trimming left V 2 bases short and J 5 bases short, with 12 bases between. The CDR3 is made up of 15 amino acids. CDR3 DNA: TGTGCCAGCAGTGAATCGGGGAGAAGAACCGGGGAGCTGTTTTTT. This gives the protein CASSESGRRTGELFF.